In this sample, the clone carrying this T cell receptor (beta chain) turned up a few times. The antigen is unknown. These data are taken from a study of T-cell memory formation after mild COVID-19. Study at large: Most TCR clusters belonged to a single donor.

This CDR3 region has 13 residues. Germline loops: CDR1 MNHEY, CDR2 SMNVEV (reference sequence). The V segment lost 9 bases and the J segment 2 bases; nucleotides outside the gene matches: 2. Study findings and constraints: Those CD4+ clones that contracted were mainly in CM and EM (CD8+ ones in EMRA).

In TCRdb, the 5' RACE reads were re-called with MiXCR into one record per CDR3 protein. Of roughly 510,000 distinct CDR3 sequences listed, about 18% were seen once; the top ten hold about 8.1%. The sequence was collected from an adult woman who had mild COVID-19 (a few samples of this study predate the infection). Cell type and time point are not known. Specimen: PBMCs or a T cell subset sorted from them (not recorded which). The chain uses TRBV27 and TRBJ2-1; TRBD2 aligns across 9 bases. DNA for the CDR3: TGTGCCAGTGGGACTAGCACCTACAATGAGCAGTTCTTC. Residues: CASGTSTYNEQFF.